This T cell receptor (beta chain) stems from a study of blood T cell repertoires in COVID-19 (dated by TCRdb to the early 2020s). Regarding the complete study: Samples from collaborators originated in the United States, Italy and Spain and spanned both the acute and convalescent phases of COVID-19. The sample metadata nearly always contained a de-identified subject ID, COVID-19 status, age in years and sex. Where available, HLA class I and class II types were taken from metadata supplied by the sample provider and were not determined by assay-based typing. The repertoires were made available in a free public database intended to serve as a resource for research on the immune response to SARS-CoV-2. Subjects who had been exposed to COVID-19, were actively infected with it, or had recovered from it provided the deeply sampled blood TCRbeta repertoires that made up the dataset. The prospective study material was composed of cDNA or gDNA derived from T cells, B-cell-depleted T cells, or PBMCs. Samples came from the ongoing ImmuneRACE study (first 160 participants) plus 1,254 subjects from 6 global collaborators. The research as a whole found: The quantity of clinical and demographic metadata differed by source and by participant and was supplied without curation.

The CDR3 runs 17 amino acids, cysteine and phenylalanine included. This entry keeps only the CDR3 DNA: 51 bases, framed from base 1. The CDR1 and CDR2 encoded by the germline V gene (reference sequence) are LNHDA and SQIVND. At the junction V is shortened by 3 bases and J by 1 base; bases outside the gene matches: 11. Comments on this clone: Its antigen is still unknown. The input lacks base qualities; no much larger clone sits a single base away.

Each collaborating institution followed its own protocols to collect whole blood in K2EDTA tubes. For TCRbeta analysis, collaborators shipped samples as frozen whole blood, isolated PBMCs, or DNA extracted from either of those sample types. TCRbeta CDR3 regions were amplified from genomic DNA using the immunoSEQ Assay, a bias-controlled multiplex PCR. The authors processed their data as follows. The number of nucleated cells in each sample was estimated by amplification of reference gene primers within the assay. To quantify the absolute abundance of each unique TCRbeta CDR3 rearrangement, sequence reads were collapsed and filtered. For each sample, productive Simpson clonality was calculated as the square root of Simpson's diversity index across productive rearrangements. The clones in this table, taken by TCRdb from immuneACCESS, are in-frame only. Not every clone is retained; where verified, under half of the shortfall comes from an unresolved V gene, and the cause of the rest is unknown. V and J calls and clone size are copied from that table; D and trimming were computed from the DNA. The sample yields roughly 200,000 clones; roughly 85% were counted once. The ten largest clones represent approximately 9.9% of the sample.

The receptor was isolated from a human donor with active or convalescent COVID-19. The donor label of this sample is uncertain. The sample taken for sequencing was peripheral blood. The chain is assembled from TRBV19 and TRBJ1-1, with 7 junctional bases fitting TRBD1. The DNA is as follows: TGTGCCAGTAGTATTGGAGGGACAGTCAGATGGAACACTGAAGCTTTCTTT. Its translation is CASSIGGTVRWNTEAFF. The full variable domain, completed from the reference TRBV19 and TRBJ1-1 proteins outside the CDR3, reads DGGITQSPKYLFRKEGQNVTLSCEQNLNHDAMYWYRQDPGQGLRLIYYSQIVNDFQKGDIAEGYSVSREKKESFPLTVTSAQKNPTAFYLCASSIGGTVRWNTEAFFGQGTRLTVV.